This entry lists 29 T cell receptor beta chains sequenced from one sample in a study of OX40 agonist ivuxolimab in advanced cancers. This table comes from immunoSEQ multiplex PCR, and its TCRdb copy is limited to in-frame clones, with some not included. The repertoire holds 65,000 to 90,000 clones, with roughly 90% as singletons. The sample here was CD4+ or CD8+ T cells sorted from blood, taken in a trial of the OX40 agonist ivuxolimab. Receptors originate from an adult with an advanced solid tumor such as melanoma, head and neck, liver or kidney cancer.

This rearrangement joins TRBV4-3 to TRBJ1-1, with D hard to call. With 0 bases removed from V and 0 bases from J, the gap between germline ends came to 14 bases. The CDR3 loop spans 17 amino acids. CDR1 and CDR2 (germline): LGHNA, YSLEER. CDR3 DNA: TGCGCCAGCAGCCAAGAAATAATGGAGGGAATGAACACTGAAGCTTTCTTT. Its protein is CASSQEIMEGMNTEAFF.

The table lists this clone with a count of one. This chain links TRBV5-1 with TRBJ2-4; maybe TRBD2 (5 bases). The CDR3 consists of 14 residues. Per the germline V gene, CDR1 is SGHRS and CDR2 is YFSETQ. The V end lost 4 bases, the J end lost 5 bases, and 13 bases lay between the germline ends. In DNA form, the CDR3 reads TGCGCCAGCAGCCTCGGAGGATCCGAAAACATTCAGTACTTC. Protein: CASSLGGSENIQYF.

The rearrangement joins TRBV9 to TRBJ2-7, with no clear D. This CDR3 has 13 amino acids. Trimming pared 0 bases from V and 7 bases from J, leaving 11 bases between. CDR1 and CDR2 from the germline V gene are SGDLS and YYNGEE. CDR3 in amino acids: CASSVVPGLEQYF. CDR3 sequence (DNA): TGTGCCAGCAGCGTAGTTCCCGGCCTAGAGCAGTACTTC.

This chain uses TRBV7-2 with TRBJ1-1; no clear D gene. The germline gives CDR1 SGHTA, CDR2 FQGNSA. The CDR3 extends over 14 amino acids. V was pared by 1 base and J by 3 bases, with 9 bases between. The CDR3: CASSLVTLDTEAFF. The CDR3, as DNA: TGTGCCAGCAGCTTAGTCACCCTGGACACTGAAGCTTTCTTT.

The CDR3 protein is CASSFIYEQFF. The DNA of the CDR3 is TGTGCCAGCAGCTTTATCTATGAGCAGTTCTTC. The gene calls are TRBV7-6 and TRBJ2-1; D not resolved. Trimming stripped 3 bases from V and 8 bases from J, with 5 bases between. Germline CDR1 SGHVS, CDR2 FNYEAQ. The CDR3 covers 11 residues.

The chain uses TRBV7-6 and TRBJ1-2, with 7 bases matching TRBD1. The trim removed 4 bases at V and 2 bases at J, leaving 7 bases unmatched. The germline V gene has CDR1 SGHVS and CDR2 FNYEAQ. The CDR3 length is 15 residues. The CDR3 DNA reads TGTGCCAGCAGCTCCAGCCGGACAGGCAACTATGGCTACACCTTC. Translating it yields CASSSSRTGNYGYTF. Combining the CDR3 with reference TRBV7-6 and TRBJ1-2 gives the whole variable domain GAGVSQSPRYKVTKRGQDVALRCDPISGHVSLYWYRQALGQGPEFLTYFNYEAQQDKSGLPNDRFSAERPEGSISTLTIQRTEQRDSAMYRCASSSSRTGNYGYTFGSGTRLTVV.

This chain uses TRBV9 with TRBJ2-2; a possible D gene is TRBD2 (7 bases). The ends were cut back, 7 bases at V and 4 bases at J, with 20 bases in the middle. Germline values: CDR1 SGDLS, CDR2 YYNGEE. This CDR3 region has 16 residues. The CDR3 nucleotides read TGTGCCAGCTACCCGACAGGTGGGGGGGCCACCGGGGAGCTGTTTTTT. Its protein is CASYPTGGGATGELFF.

The chain has TRBV6-5 and TRBJ2-2, with D maybe TRBD1 (5 bases). This CDR3 is 16 amino acids long. Germline CDR1 is MNHEY and CDR2 is SVGAGI. Trimming took 2 bases from V and 3 from J, leaving 13 bases between them. The CDR3 DNA is TGTGCCAGCAGTTACGGATCCCAGGGCCACACCGGGGAGCTGTTTTTT. Its protein is CASSYGSQGHTGELFF.

In its sample, this clone was seen once. V is TRBV7-8 and J is TRBJ2-1, with TRBD2 matching 7 bases. J was trimmed by 5 bases and V by 3 bases; bases with no gene match: 10. Germline V gives CDR1 SGHVS, CDR2 FQNEAQ. CDR3 length: 16 residues. The DNA for the CDR3 is TGTGCCAGCAGCTTTTCTTTGGCTAGCGGAGACAATGAGCAGTTCTTC. The encoded protein is CASSFSLASGDNEQFF.

This clone came up a few times. The V call is TRBV10-1, the J call TRBJ2-7; D unresolved. The V gene's germline CDR1 is WNHNN and CDR2 SYGVQD (reference sequence). The CDR3 is 12 amino acids. V lost 4 bases, J lost 1 base, and 5 bases lay in between. The CDR3 region is CASSGGSYEQYF. In nucleotides, the CDR3 is TGCGCCAGCAGTGGTGGGTCCTACGAGCAGTACTTC.

The V and J genes are TRBV19 and TRBJ2-3; weak D call: TRBD1 (5 bases). There are 13 residues in the CDR3. Trimming removed 5 bases from V and 6 bases from J, with 12 bases in between. Germline V lookup: CDR1 LNHDA, CDR2 SQIVND (reference sequence). For the CDR3, the DNA is TGTGCCAGTAGTGGCGGCTCAGGGGATACGCAGTATTTT. Translating it yields CASSGGSGDTQYF.

The rearrangement links TRBV5-4 to TRBJ2-7, with 7 bases fitting TRBD1. Germline CDR1 reads SGHNT; CDR2 reads YYREEE (reference sequence). This CDR3 comprises 13 residues. The junction had 3 bases not matched to a gene; V was cut back by 4 bases and J by 2 bases. The CDR3 region is CASSTDRAYEQYF. CDR3 bases: TGTGCCAGCAGCACCGACAGGGCCTACGAGCAGTACTTC. Full variable domain (rest looked up from reference TRBV5-4 and TRBJ2-7): ETGVTQSPTHLIKTRGQQVTLRCSSQSGHNTVSWYQQALGQGPQFIFQYYREEENGRGNFPPRFSGLQFPNYSSELNVNALELDDSALYLCASSTDRAYEQYFGPGTRLTVT.

The genes are TRBV19 and TRBJ2-2; D possibly uses TRBD1 or TRBD2 (5 bases each). The length of the CDR3 is 17 residues. CDR1 is LNHDA and CDR2 is SQIVND in the germline V gene (reference sequence). V was clipped by 9 bases and J by 5 bases, with 25 bases between them. DNA for the CDR3: TGTGCCAGACCTCAACCGGGACCCCGGGCTACAACCGGGGAGCTGTTTTTT. This sequence encodes CARPQPGPRATTGELFF. The full variable domain, in which reference TRBV19 and TRBJ2-2 provide the parts outside the CDR3, is DGGITQSPKYLFRKEGQNVTLSCEQNLNHDAMYWYRQDPGQGLRLIYYSQIVNDFQKGDIAEGYSVSREKKESFPLTVTSAQKNPTAFYLCARPQPGPRATTGELFFGEGSRLTVL.

The chain uses TRBV19 and TRBJ2-2; no reliable D call. CDR1 and CDR2 from the germline V gene are LNHDA and SQIVND (reference sequence). V shed 3 bases and J shed 3 bases, with 8 bases lying between them. CDR3 length equals 14 residues. The CDR3 is CASSMGSHTGELFF. The CDR3 DNA reads as TGTGCCAGTAGTATGGGCAGTCACACCGGGGAGCTGTTTTTT. Using reference TRBV19 and TRBJ2-2 for the parts outside the CDR3, the full variable domain is DGGITQSPKYLFRKEGQNVTLSCEQNLNHDAMYWYRQDPGQGLRLIYYSQIVNDFQKGDIAEGYSVSREKKESFPLTVTSAQKNPTAFYLCASSMGSHTGELFFGEGSRLTVL.

The V gene is TRBV7-8, the J gene TRBJ2-3, with D uncertain. Germline V gene data show CDR1 as SGHVS and CDR2 as FQNEAQ. The CDR3 sequence is 16 residues long. With 1 base removed from V and 0 bases from J, the gap between germline ends came to 11 bases. CDR3 sequence reads: CASSLESDASTDTQYF. In DNA form, the CDR3 reads TGTGCCAGCAGCTTAGAGTCCGATGCTAGCACAGATACGCAGTATTTT.

The chain couples TRBV7-6 to TRBJ2-7, with D hard to call. CDR1 and CDR2 from the germline V gene are SGHVS and FNYEAQ. CDR3 length: 13 residues. Trimming removed 5 bases at V and 2 bases at J, with 10 bases between. The CDR3: CASSPLDPYEQYF. CDR3 sequence (DNA): TGTGCCAGCAGCCCATTGGACCCCTACGAGCAGTACTTC.

J is TRBJ2-6 and V is TRBV9, with 10 positions matching TRBD2. This CDR3 is built from 20 residues. V was clipped by 0 bases and J by 1 base; unmatched bases: 10. CDR1 is SGDLS and CDR2 is YYNGEE in the germline V gene. This CDR3 is CASSVAGRASGGSGANVLTF. CDR3 sequence (DNA): TGTGCCAGCAGCGTAGCAGGGAGGGCTAGCGGGGGTTCTGGGGCCAACGTCCTGACTTTC.

The chain joins TRBV13 to TRBJ2-5; D not certain. The germline V and J ends were trimmed by 5 bases and 3 bases, with 10 bases remaining between them. Germline CDR1 reads PRHDT; CDR2 reads FYEKMQ (reference sequence). The CDR3 is made up of 13 amino acids. The CDR3 region is CASSRRVEETQYF. CDR3 in DNA: TGTGCCAGCAGCCGCCGCGTAGAAGAGACCCAGTACTTC.

This rearrangement joins TRBV10-3 to TRBJ2-2; 7 nucleotides line up with TRBD1. The CDR3 covers 15 residues. From germline, CDR1 is ENHRY and CDR2 SYGVKD. V lost 6 bases and J lost 3; bases outside the gene matches: 7. The CDR3 protein is CAIRTSGQYTGELFF. The CDR3 bases are TGTGCCATCAGAACCTCGGGACAGTACACCGGGGAGCTGTTTTTT.

V usage is TRBV9 and J usage is TRBJ2-3; possibly TRBD2 for D (6 bases). This CDR3 region has 11 residues. Germline CDR1 is SGDLS and CDR2 is YYNGEE. Trimming pared 10 bases from V and 6 bases from J, leaving 12 bases between. The CDR3 region has the DNA TGTGCCTCTGGGGGAGGCGATACGCAGTATTTT. Translation: CASGGGDTQYF.

The chain combines TRBV5-4 with TRBJ1-1; TRBD1 matches at 7 bases. Germline V gene lookup returns CDR1 SGHNT and CDR2 YYREEE (reference sequence). This CDR3 spans 14 amino acids. V lost 4 bases and J lost 5; bases outside the gene matches: 8. The CDR3, as DNA: TGTGCCAGCAGCCCGGACAGGAGAGGTACTGAAGCTTTCTTT. Translating gives CASSPDRRGTEAFF.

The chain combines TRBV4-2 with TRBJ2-1; 15 bases are shared with TRBD2. Germline CDR1 reads LGHNA; CDR2 reads YNFKEQ. Unmatched junction bases numbered 3, after V lost 3 bases and J lost 0 bases. This CDR3 is built from 18 residues. CDR3 residues: CASSQGLAGGGSYNEQFF. The CDR3 DNA is TGTGCCAGCAGCCAGGGACTAGCGGGGGGAGGCTCCTACAATGAGCAGTTCTTC.

V usage is TRBV4-1 and J usage is TRBJ1-2, with 7 positions matching TRBD1. J gave up 2 bases and V 2 bases, and 2 bases lay outside the gene matches. This CDR3 spans 14 amino acids. Germline loops: CDR1 MGHRA, CDR2 YSYEKL. CDR3 sequence (DNA): TGCGCCAGCAGCCAAACAGGGGCGAACTATGGCTACACCTTC. Translated, it gives CASSQTGANYGYTF.

The gene calls are TRBV25-1 and TRBJ2-1; maybe TRBD1 (6 bases). The CDR3 totals 16 residues. The V gene lost 0 bases and the J gene lost 2 bases, with 11 bases spanning the gap. CDR1 and CDR2 from the germline V gene are MGHDK and SYGVNS. CDR3 loop: CASSEYRAGAYNEQFF. Written as DNA, the CDR3 is TGTGCCAGCAGTGAATATCGGGCAGGGGCCTACAATGAGCAGTTCTTC.

This chain joins TRBV29-1 and TRBJ1-2, with 7 bases lining up with TRBD1. Germline values: CDR1 SQVTM, CDR2 ANQGSEA. V shed 2 bases, J shed 4 bases, and the junction held 7 bases outside the gene matches. This CDR3 spans 14 amino acids. The DNA for the CDR3 is TGCAGCGTTGAACGACAGGGAGATCGCTATGGCTACACCTTC. Its translation: CSVERQGDRYGYTF.

The gene calls are TRBV6-5 and TRBJ2-2; the D is unclear. Germline assignment: CDR1 MNHEY and CDR2 SVGAGI. Deletions cut 5 bases from V and 0 bases from J, with 4 bases between. The CDR3 is 13 amino acids. In DNA, the CDR3 is TGTGCCAGCAGTCACACGAACACCGGGGAGCTGTTTTTT. This encodes CASSHTNTGELFF.

The chain couples TRBV10-2 to TRBJ2-7; TRBD1 matches at 9 bases. The germline V gene has CDR1 WSHSY and CDR2 SAAADI. V lost 2 bases and J lost 3; bases outside the gene matches: 5. The CDR3 covers 15 residues. CDR3 residues: CASSEMGQGIYEQYF. The CDR3 region has the DNA TGCGCCAGCAGTGAGATGGGACAGGGCATCTACGAGCAGTACTTC.

V usage is TRBV6-5 and J usage is TRBJ2-1; D is undetermined. The CDR3 loop spans 16 amino acids. Trimming removed 0 bases at V and 0 bases at J, with 9 bases between. The germline gives CDR1 MNHEY, CDR2 SVGAGI. CDR3 loop: CASSYSSRSSYNEQFF. DNA of the CDR3: TGTGCCAGCAGTTACTCCAGCCGGAGCTCCTACAATGAGCAGTTCTTC.

The V call is TRBV4-3, the J call TRBJ2-1; maybe TRBD1 (5 bases). This CDR3 is built from 17 residues. The V end lost 0 bases, the J end lost 2 bases, and 14 bases lay between the germline ends. Germline-derived CDR1 and CDR2 are LGHNA and YSLEER. CDR3 sequence reads: CASSQDLRAGTYNEQFF. DNA of the CDR3: TGCGCCAGCAGCCAAGATCTTCGGGCAGGGACCTACAATGAGCAGTTCTTC.